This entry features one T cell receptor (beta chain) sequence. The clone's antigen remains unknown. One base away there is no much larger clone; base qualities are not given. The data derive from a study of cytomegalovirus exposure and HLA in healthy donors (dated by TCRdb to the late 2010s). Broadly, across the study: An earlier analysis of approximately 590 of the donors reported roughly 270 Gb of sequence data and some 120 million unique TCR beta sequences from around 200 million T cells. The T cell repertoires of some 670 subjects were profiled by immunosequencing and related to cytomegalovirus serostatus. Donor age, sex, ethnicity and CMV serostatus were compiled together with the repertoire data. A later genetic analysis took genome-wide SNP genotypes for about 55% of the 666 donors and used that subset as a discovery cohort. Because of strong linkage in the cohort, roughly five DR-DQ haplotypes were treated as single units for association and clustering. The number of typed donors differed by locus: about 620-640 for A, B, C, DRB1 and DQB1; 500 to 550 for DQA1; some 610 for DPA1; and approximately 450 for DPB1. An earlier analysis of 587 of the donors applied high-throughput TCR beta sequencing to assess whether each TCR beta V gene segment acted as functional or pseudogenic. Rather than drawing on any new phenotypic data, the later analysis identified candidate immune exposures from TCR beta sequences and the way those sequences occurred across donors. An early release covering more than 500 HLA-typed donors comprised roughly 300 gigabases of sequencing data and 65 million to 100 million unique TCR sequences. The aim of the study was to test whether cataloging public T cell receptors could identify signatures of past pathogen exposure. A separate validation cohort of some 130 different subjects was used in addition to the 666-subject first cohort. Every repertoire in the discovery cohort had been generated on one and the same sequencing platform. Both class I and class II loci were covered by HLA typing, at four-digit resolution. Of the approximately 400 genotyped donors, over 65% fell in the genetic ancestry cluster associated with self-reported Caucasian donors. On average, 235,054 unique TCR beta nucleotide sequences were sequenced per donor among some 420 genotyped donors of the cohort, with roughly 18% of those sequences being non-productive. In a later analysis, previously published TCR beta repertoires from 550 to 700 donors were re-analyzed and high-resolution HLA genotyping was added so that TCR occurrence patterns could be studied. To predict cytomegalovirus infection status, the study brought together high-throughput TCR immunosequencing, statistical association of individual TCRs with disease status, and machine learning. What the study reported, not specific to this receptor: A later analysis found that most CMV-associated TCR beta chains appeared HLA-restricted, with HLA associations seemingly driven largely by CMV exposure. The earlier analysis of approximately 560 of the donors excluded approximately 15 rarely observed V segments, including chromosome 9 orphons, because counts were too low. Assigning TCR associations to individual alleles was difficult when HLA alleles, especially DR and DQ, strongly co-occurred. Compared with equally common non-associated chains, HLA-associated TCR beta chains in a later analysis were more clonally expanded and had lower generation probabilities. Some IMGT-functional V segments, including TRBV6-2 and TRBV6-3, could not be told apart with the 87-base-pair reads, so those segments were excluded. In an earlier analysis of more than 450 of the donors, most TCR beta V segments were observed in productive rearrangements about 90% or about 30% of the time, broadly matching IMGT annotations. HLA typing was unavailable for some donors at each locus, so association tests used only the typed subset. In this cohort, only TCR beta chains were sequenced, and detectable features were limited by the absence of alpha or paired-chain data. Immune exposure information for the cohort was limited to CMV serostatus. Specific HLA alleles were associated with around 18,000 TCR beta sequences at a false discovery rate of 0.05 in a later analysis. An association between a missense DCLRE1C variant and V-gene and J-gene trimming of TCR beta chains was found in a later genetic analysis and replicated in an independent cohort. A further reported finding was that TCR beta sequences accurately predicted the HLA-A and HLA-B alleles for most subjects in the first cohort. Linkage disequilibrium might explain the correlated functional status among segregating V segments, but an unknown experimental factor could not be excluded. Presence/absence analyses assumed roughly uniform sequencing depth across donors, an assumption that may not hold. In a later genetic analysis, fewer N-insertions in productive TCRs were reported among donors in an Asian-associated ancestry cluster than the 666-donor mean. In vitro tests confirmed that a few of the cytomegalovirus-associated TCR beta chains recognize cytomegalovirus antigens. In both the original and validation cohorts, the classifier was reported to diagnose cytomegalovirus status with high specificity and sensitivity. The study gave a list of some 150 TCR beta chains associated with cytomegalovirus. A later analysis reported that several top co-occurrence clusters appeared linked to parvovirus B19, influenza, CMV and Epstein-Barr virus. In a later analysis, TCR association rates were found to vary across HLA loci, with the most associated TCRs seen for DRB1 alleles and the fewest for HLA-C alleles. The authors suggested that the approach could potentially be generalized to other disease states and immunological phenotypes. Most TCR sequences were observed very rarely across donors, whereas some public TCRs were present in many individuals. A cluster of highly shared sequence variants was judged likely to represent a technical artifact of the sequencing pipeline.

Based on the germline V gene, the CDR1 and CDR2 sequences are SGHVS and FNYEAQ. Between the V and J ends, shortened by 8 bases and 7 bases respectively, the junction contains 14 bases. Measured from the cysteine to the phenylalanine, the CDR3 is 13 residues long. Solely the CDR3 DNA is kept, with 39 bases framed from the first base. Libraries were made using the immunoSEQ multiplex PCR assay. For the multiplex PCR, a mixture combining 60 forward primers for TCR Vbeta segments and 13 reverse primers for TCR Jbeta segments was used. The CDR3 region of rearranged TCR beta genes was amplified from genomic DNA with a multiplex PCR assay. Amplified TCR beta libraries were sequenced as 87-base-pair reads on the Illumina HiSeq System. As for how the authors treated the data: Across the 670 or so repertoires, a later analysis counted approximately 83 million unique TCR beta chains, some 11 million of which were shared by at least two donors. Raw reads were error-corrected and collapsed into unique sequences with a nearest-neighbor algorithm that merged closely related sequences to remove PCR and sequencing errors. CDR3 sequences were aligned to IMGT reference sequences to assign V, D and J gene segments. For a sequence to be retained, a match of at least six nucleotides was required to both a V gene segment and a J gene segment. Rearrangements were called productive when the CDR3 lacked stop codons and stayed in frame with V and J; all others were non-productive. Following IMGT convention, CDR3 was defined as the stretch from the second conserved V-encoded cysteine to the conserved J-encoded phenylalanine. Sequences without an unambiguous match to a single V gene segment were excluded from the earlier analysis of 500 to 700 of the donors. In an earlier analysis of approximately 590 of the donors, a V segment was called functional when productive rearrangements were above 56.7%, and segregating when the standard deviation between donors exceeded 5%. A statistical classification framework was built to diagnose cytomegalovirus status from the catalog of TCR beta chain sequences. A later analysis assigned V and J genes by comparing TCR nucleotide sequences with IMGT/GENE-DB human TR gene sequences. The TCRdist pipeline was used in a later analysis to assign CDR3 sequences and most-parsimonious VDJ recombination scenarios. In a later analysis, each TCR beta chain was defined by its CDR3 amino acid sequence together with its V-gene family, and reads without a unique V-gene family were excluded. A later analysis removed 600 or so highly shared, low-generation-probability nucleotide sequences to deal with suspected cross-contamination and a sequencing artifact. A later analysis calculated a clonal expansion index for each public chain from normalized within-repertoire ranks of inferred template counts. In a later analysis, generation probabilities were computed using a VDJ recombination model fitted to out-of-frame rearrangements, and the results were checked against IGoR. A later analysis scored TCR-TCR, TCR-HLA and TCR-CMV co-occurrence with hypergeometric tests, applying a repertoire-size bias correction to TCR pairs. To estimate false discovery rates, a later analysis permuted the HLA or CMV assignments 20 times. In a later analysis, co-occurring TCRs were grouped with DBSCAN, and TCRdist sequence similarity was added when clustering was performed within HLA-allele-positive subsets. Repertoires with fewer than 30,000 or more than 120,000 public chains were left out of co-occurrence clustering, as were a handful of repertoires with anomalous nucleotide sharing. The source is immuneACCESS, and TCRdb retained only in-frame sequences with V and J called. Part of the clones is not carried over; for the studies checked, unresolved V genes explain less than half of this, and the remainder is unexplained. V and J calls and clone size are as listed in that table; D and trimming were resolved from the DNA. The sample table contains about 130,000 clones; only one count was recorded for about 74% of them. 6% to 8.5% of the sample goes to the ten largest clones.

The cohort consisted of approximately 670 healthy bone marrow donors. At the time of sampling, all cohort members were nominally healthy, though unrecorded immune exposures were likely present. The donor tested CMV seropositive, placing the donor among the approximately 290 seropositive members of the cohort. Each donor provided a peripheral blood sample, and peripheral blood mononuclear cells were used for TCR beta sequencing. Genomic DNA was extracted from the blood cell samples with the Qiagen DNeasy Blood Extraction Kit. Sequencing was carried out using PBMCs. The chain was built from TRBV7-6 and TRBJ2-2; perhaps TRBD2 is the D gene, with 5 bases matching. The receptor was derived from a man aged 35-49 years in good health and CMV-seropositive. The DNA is TGTGCCAGCGTCCGGGATGTACGCGGGGAGCTGTTTTTT. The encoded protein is CASVRDVRGELFF.